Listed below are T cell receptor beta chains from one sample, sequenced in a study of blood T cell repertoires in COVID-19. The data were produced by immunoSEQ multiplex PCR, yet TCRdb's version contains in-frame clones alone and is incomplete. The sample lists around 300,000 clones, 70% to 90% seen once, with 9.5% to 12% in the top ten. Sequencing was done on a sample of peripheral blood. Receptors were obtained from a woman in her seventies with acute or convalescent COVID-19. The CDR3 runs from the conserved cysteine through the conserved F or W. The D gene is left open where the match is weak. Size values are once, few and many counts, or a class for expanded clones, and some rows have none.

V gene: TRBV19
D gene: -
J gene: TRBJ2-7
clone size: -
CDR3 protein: CASSMTGSRYEQYF
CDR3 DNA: TGTGCCAGTAGTATGACGGGGTCCCGCTACGAGCAGTACTTC

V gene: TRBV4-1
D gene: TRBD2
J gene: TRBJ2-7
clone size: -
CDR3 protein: CASSERAGGPSNEQYF
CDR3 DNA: TGCGCCAGCAGCGAACGCGCGGGGGGGCCATCAAACGAGCAGTACTTC

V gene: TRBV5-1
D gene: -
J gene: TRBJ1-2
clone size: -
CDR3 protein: CASSKAQDYGYTF
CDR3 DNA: TGCGCCAGCAGCAAGGCACAGGATTATGGCTACACCTTC

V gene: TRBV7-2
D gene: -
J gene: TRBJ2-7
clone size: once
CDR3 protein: CASSLGGGIRREQYF
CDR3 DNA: TGTGCCAGCAGCCTAGGAGGGGGAATCAGACGGGAGCAGTACTTC

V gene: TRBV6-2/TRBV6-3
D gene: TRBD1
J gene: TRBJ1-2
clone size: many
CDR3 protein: CASSYRGTGYGYTF
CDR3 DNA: TGTGCCAGCAGTTACCGGGGGACAGGATATGGCTACACCTTC

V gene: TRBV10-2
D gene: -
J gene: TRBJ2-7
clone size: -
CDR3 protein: CASRQTGLSSYEQYF
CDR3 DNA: TGCGCCAGCAGACAGACAGGCCTAAGCTCCTACGAGCAGTACTTC

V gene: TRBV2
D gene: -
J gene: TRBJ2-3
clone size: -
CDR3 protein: CASGRRGGDTDTQYF
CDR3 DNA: TGTGCCAGCGGGAGGAGGGGGGGCGACACAGATACGCAGTATTTT

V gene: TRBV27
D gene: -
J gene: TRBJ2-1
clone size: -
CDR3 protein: CASSFVGALGNEQFF
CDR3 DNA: TGTGCCAGCAGTTTTGTGGGGGCACTAGGCAATGAGCAGTTCTTC

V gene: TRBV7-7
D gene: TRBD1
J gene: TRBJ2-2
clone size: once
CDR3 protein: CASSPHPGQANTGELFF
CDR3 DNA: TGTGCTAGCAGCCCGCATCCAGGACAGGCTAACACCGGGGAGCTGTTTTTT

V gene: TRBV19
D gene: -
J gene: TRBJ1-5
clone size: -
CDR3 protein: CASSSGGGYQPQHF
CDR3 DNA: TGTGCCAGTAGTAGCGGGGGGGGATATCAGCCCCAGCATTTT

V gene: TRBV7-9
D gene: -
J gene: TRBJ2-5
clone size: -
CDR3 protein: CASSLWGRALQETQYF
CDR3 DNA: TGTGCCAGCAGCTTATGGGGCCGAGCGCTCCAAGAGACCCAGTACTTC

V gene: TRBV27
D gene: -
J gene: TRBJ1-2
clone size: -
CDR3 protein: CASSLEGRRYTF
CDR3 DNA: TGTGCCAGCAGTTTGGAGGGGAGACGCTACACCTTC

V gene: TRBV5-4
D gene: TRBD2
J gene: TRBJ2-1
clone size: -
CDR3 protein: CASSSLGGRVGEQFF
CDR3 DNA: TGTGCCAGCAGCTCTCTGGGGGGGAGGGTAGGTGAGCAGTTCTTC

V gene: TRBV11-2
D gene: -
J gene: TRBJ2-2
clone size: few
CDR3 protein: CASSQTRTGELFF
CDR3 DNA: TGTGCCAGCAGCCAGACTCGTACCGGGGAGCTGTTTTTT

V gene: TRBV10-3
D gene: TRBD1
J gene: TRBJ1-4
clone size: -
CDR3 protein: CAISTGGANEKLFF
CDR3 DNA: TGTGCCATCAGTACAGGGGGGGCTAATGAAAAACTGTTTTTT

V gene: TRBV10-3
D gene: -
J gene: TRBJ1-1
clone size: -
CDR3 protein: CAISERSGGAFF
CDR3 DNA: TGTGCCATCAGTGAACGGTCAGGAGGAGCTTTCTTT

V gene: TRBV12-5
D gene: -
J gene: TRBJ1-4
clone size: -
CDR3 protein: CASGSLAWGGAGRNEKLFF
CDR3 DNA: TGTGCTAGTGGTTCCCTTGCTTGGGGGGGTGCGGGACGGAATGAAAAACTGTTTTTT

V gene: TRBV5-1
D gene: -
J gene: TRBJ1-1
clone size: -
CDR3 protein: CASSPGNTEAFF
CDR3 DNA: TGCGCCAGCAGCCCGGGAAACACTGAAGCTTTCTTT

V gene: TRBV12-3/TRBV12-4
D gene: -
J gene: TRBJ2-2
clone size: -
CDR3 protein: CASSLSGHGELFF
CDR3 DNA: TGTGCCAGCAGTTTGAGCGGGCACGGGGAGCTGTTTTTT

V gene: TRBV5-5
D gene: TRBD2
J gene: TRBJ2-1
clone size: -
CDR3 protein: CASREGGTENEQFF
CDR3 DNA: TGTGCCAGCAGAGAGGGAGGGACGGAGAATGAGCAGTTCTTC

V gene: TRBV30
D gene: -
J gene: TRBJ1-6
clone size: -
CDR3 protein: CAWSPGGTSPLHF
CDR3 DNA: TGTGCCTGGAGTCCGGGGGGGACTTCACCCCTCCACTTT

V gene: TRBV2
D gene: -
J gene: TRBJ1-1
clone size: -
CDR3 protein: CASPRQIMNTEAFF
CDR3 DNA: TGTGCCAGCCCTAGACAGATCATGAACACTGAAGCTTTCTTT

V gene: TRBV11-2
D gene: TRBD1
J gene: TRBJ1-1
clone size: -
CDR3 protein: CASSPGTGANTEAFF
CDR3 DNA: TGTGCCAGCAGCCCAGGGACAGGGGCGAACACTGAAGCTTTCTTT

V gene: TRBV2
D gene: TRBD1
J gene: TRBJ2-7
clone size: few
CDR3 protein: CAVQGPGQEQYF
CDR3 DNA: TGTGCCGTACAGGGGCCCGGTCAGGAGCAGTACTTC

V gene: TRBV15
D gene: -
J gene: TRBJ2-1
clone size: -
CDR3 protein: CATSRVGGIGEQFF
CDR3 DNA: TGTGCCACCAGCAGAGTAGGGGGAATCGGGGAGCAGTTCTTC

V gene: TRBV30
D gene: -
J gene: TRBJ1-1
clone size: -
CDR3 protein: CAWSASSTVAFF
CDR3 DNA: TGTGCCTGGAGTGCCTCAAGTACTGTAGCTTTCTTT